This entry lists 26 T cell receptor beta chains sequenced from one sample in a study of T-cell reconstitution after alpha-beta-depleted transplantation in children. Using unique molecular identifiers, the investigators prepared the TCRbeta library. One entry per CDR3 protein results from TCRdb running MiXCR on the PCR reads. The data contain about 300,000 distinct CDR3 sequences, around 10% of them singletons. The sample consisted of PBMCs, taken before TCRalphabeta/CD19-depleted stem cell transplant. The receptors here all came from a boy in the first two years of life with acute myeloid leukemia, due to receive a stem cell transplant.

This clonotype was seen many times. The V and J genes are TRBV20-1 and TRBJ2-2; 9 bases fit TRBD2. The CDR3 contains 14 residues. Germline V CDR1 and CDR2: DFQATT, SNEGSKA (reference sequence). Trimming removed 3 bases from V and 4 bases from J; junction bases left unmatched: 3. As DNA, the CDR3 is TGCAGTGCTAGCCGCGGGAGGGCCACCGGGGAGCTGTTTTTT. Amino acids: CSASRGRATGELFF.

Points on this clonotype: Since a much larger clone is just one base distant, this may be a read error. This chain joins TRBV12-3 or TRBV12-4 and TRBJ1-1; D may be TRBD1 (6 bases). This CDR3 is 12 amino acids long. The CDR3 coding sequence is TGTGCCAGCAGAAGAGGGGACACTCAAGCTTTCTTT. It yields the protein CASRRGDTQAFF.

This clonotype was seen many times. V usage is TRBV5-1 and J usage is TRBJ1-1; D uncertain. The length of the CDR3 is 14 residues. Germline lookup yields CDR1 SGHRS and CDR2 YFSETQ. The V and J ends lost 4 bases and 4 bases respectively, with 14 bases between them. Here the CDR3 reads CASSHDRAPTEAFF. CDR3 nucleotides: TGCGCCAGCAGCCATGACCGGGCCCCCACTGAAGCTTTCTTT.

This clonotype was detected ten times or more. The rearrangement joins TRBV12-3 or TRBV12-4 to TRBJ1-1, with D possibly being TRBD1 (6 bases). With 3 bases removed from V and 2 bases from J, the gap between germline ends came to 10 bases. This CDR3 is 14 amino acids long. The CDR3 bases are TGTGCCAGCAGTTTCCTCAGGGGCAACACTGAAGCTTTCTTT. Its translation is CASSFLRGNTEAFF.

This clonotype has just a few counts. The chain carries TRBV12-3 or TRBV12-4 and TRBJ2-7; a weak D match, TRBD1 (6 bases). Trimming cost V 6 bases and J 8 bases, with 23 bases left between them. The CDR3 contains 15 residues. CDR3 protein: CASSSTGTTLNKQYF. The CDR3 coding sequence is TGTGCCAGCAGCTCCACAGGGACAACCCTAAACAAGCAGTACTTC.

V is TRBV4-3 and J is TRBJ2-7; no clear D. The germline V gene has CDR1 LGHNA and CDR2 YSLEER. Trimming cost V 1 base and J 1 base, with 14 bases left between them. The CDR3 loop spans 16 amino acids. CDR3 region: CASSQGLSGLSYEQYF. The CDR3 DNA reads TGCGCCAGCAGCCAAGGGCTTAGTGGTTTGTCCTACGAGCAGTACTTC.

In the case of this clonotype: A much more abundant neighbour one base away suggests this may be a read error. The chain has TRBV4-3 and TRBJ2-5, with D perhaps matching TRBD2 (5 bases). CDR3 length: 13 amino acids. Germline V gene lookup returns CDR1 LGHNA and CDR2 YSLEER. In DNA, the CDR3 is TGCGCCCGCAGCTATGGGCGGGAAGAGACCCAGTACTTC. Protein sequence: CARSYGREETQYF.

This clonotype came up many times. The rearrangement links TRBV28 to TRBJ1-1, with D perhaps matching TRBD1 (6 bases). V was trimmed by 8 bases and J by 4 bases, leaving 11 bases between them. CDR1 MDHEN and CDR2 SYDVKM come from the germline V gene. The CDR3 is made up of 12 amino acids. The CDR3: CASDQGTTEAFF. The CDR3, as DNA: TGTGCCAGCGACCAGGGGACCACTGAAGCTTTCTTT.

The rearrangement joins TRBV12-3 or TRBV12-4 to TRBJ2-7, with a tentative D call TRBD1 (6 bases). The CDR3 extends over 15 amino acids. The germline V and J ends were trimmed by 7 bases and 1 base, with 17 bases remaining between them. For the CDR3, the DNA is TGTGCCAGCAAGACCCCCGGGACACCATCCTACGAGCAGTACTTC. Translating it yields CASKTPGTPSYEQYF.

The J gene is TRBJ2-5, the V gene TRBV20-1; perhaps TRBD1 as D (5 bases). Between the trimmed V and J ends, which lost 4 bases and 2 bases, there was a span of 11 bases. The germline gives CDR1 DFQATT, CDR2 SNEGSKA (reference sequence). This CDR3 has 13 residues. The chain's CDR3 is CSAILDTQETQYF. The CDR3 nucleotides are TGCAGTGCTATCCTGGACACGCAAGAGACCCAGTACTTC.

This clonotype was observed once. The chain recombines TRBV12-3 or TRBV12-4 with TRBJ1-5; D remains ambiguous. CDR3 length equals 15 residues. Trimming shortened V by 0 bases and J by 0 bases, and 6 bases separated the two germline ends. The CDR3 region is CASSLAWASNQPQHF. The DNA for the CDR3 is TGTGCCAGCAGTTTAGCGTGGGCTAGCAATCAGCCCCAGCATTTT.

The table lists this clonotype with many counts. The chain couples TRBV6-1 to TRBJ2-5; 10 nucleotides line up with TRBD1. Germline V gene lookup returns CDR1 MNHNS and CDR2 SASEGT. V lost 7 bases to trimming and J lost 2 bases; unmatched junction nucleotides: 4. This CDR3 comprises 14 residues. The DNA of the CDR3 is TGTGCCAGCAAATCGGACAGGGGGCAAGAGACCCAGTACTTC. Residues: CASKSDRGQETQYF.

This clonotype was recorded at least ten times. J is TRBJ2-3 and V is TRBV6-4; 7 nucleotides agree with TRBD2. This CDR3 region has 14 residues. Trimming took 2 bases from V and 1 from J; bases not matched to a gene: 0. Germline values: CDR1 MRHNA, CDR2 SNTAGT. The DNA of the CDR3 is TGTGCCAGCAGTGACCGGGGGGGCACAGATACGCAGTATTTT. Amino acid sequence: CASSDRGGTDTQYF.

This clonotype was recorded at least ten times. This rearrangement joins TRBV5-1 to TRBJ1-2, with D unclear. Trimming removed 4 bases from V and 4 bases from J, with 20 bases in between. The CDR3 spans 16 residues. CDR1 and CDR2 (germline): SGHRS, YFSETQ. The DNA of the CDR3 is TGCGCCAGCAGCGATTCCCCTGACAATCTCAGCTATGGCTACACCTTC. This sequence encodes CASSDSPDNLSYGYTF.

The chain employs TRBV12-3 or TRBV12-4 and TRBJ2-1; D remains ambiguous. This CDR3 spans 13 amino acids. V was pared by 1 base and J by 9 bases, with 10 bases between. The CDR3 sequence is CASSLDGVAEQFF. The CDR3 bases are TGTGCCAGCAGTTTAGATGGGGTAGCTGAGCAGTTCTTC.

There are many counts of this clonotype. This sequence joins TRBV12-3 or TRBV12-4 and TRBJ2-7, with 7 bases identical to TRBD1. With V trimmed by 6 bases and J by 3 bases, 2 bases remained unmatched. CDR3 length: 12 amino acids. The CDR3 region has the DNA TGTGCCAGCAGCTGGGACAGCTACGAGCAGTACTTC. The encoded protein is CASSWDSYEQYF.

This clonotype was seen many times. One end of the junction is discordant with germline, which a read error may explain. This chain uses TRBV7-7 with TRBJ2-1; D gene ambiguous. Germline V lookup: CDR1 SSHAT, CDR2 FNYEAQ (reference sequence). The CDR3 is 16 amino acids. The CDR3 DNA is TGTGCTAGCAGCTTGGATTTGTCTAGCTCCTACAATGAGCAGTTCTTC. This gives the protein CASSLDLSSSYNEQFF.

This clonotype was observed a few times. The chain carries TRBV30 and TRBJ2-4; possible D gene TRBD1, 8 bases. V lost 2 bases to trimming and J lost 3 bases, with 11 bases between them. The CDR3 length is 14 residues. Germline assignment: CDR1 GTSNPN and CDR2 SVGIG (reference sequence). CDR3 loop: CAWSSGTGKNIQYF. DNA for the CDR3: TGTGCCTGGAGTAGCGGGACAGGCAAAAACATTCAGTACTTC.

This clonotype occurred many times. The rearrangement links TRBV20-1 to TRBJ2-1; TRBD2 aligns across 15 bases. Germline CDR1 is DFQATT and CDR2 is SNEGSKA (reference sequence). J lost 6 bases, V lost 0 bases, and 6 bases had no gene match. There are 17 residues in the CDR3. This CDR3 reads CSARDRTSGRAINEQFF. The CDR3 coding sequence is TGCAGTGCTAGAGATAGGACTAGCGGGAGGGCTATCAATGAGCAGTTCTTC.

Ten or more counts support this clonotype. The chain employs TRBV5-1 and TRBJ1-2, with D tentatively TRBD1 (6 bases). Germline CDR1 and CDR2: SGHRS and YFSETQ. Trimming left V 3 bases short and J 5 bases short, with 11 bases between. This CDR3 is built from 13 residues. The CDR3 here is CASSSNRVYGYTF. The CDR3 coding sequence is TGCGCCAGCAGCTCCAACAGGGTATATGGCTACACCTTC.

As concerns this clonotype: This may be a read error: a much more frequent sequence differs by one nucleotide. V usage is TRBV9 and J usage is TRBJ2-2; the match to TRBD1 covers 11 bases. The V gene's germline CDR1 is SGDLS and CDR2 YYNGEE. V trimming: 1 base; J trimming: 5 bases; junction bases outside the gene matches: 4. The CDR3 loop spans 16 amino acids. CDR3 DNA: TGTGCCAGCAGCGTACGGACAGGGGGCAGAACCGGGGAGCTGTTTTTT. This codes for CASSVRTGGRTGELFF.

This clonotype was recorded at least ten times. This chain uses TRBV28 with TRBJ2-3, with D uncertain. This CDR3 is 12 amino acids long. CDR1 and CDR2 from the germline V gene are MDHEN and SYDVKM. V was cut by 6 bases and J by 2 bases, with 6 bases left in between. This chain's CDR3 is CASRPSTDTQYF. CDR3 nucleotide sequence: TGTGCCAGCAGGCCCTCCACAGATACGCAGTATTTT.

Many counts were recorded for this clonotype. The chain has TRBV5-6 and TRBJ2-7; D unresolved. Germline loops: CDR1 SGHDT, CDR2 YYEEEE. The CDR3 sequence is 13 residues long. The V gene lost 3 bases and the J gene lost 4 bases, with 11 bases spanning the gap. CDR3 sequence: CASSSDLEYEQYF. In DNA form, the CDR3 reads TGTGCCAGCAGCTCCGACCTAGAATACGAGCAGTACTTC.

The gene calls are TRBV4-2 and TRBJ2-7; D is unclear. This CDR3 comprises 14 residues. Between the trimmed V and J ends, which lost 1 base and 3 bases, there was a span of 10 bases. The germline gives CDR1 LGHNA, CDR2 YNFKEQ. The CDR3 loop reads CASSQAGIDYEQYF. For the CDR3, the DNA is TGTGCCAGCAGCCAAGCTGGGATCGACTACGAGCAGTACTTC.

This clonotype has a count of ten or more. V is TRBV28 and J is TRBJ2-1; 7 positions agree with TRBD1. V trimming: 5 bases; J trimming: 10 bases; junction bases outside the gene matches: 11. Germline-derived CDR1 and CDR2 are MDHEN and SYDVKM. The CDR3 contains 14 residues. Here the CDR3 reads CASSPLRQGEEQFF. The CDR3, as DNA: TGTGCCAGCAGTCCACTACGACAGGGAGAAGAGCAGTTCTTC.

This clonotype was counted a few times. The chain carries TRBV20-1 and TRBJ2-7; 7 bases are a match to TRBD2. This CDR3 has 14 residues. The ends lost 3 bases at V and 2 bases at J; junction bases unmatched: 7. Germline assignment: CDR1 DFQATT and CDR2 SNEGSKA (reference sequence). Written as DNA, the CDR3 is TGCAGTGCTAGCTCGGCTAGCGGAACCTACGAGCAGTACTTC. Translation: CSASSASGTYEQYF.